The 17 T cell receptor beta chains presented below share a single source sample, sequenced in a study of T cell repertoires in aging, cancer and after chemotherapy. Peripheral blood genomic DNA, not sorted cells or RNA, was the template. Multiplex touch-down PCR with TRB-A/B primers amplified rearranged V-D-J TRB sequences. TCRdb reanalysed the multiplex PCR reads using MiXCR and keeps one entry per CDR3 protein. The sample has over 8,000 distinct CDR3 sequences; roughly 39% are singletons. The sequenced sample was blood. All receptors derive from a human donor with a solid tumor.

This chain joins TRBV6-5 and TRBJ2-1, with 7 positions matching TRBD2. Germline trimming cut 8 bases from V and 1 base from J; bases unmatched to any gene: 11. The CDR3 contains 16 residues. Looked up from germline, CDR1 is MNHEY and CDR2 is SVGAGI. The CDR3 region is CASVGAGNGSYNEQFF. For the CDR3, the DNA is TGTGCCAGCGTGGGAGCGGGGAATGGGTCCTACAATGAGCAGTTCTTC.

This clonotype turned up a few times. The chain links TRBV12-3 or TRBV12-4 to TRBJ2-1, with 11 nucleotides matching TRBD2. Trimming cost V 3 bases and J 2 bases; bases outside gene matches: 3. The CDR3 has 16 amino acids. The CDR3 here is CASSLGSGRAYNEQFF. The CDR3 DNA is TGTGCCAGCAGTTTGGGTAGCGGGAGGGCCTACAATGAGCAGTTCTTC.

This chain joins TRBV5-1 and TRBJ1-2; D may be TRBD1 (5 bases). The CDR3 covers 14 residues. Germline CDR1 reads SGHRS; CDR2 reads YFSETQ. V gave up 2 bases and J gave up 6 bases, with 14 bases separating them. The CDR3 loop is CASSLFDRKDGYTF. For the CDR3, the DNA is TGCGCCAGCAGCTTATTCGACAGAAAAGATGGCTACACCTTC. Drawing the rest from reference TRBV5-1 and TRBJ1-2, the complete variable domain is KAGVTQTPRYLIKTRGQQVTLSCSPISGHRSVSWYQQTPGQGLQFLFEYFSETQRNKGNFPGRFSGRQFSNSRSEMNVSTLELGDSALYLCASSLFDRKDGYTFGSGTRLTVV.

This clonotype was recorded a few times. The genes are TRBV11-3 and TRBJ2-5; 9 nucleotides agree with TRBD1. This CDR3 spans 15 amino acids. Germline V CDR1 and CDR2: SGHNT, YENEEA. V shed 5 bases and J 1 base; nucleotides not matched to a gene: 5. The CDR3 DNA reads as TGTGCCAGCAGCGCCCGGGACAGGGCCCAAGAGACCCAGTACTTC. It translates to CASSARDRAQETQYF.

The J gene is TRBJ1-1, the V gene TRBV12-3 or TRBV12-4; D is ambiguous. The CDR3 consists of 15 residues. V lost 3 bases, J lost 1 base, and 12 bases lay in between. The CDR3 loop reads CASSFVPAENTEAFF. The CDR3 DNA is TGTGCCAGCAGTTTTGTGCCCGCCGAGAACACTGAAGCTTTCTTT.

This clonotype is medium-sized in the sample. The V call is TRBV12-3 or TRBV12-4, the J call TRBJ2-1, with TRBD1 as a possible D gene (6 bases). CDR3 length: 14 residues. V shed 5 bases and J shed 7 bases, with 15 bases lying between them. CDR3 sequence (DNA): TGTGCCAGCAGTCCAGGGCAGGGGAGTAATGAGCAGTTCTTC. Encoded protein: CASSPGQGSNEQFF.

The chain combines TRBV19 with TRBJ2-7, with 7 bases that match TRBD1. Trimming at V came to 3 bases and at J to 6 bases, leaving 14 bases not matched to a gene. From germline, CDR1 is LNHDA and CDR2 SQIVND (reference sequence). This CDR3 is 16 amino acids long. The CDR3 here is CASSIPETGTPPEQYF. CDR3 coding DNA: TGTGCCAGTAGTATCCCCGAGACAGGGACACCCCCCGAGCAGTACTTC.

The chain carries TRBV19 and TRBJ2-7, with 9 positions matching TRBD1. Germline loops: CDR1 LNHDA, CDR2 SQIVND (reference sequence). The length of the CDR3 is 14 residues. Losses at the gene ends were 2 bases for V and 5 bases for J; bases not matched to a gene: 4. Here the CDR3 DNA reads TGTGCCAGTAGTATAAGGGACAGGGAACACGAGCAGTACTTC. Protein sequence: CASSIRDREHEQYF.

This clonotype was seen more than once but under ten times. This chain connects TRBV6-5 to TRBJ2-1; D perhaps matches TRBD2 (5 bases). V was trimmed by 6 bases and J by 4 bases, leaving 16 bases between them. The CDR3 length is 15 residues. Per the germline V gene, CDR1 is MNHEY and CDR2 is SVGAGI. The CDR3 protein is CASRKGVSEYNEQFF. In nucleotides, the CDR3 is TGTGCCAGCAGGAAGGGAGTTAGCGAGTACAATGAGCAGTTCTTC.

The V gene is TRBV20-1, the J gene TRBJ2-2, with 13 bases lining up with TRBD2. This CDR3 contains 15 residues. CDR1 is DFQATT and CDR2 is SNEGSKA in the germline V gene (reference sequence). Unmatched junction bases numbered 5, after V lost 6 bases and J lost 4 bases. In nucleotides, the CDR3 is TGCAGTGCACTGAGACTAGCGGGAGGCACCGGGGAGCTGTTTTTT. Translation: CSALRLAGGTGELFF.

This clonotype was picked up a small number of times. This sequence joins TRBV20-1 and TRBJ2-1; D possibly corresponds to TRBD2 (6 bases). This CDR3 comprises 14 residues. Trimming took off 7 bases at V and 6 bases at J, with 19 bases between the two ends. Germline V gene data show CDR1 as DFQATT and CDR2 as SNEGSKA (reference sequence). CDR3: CSVRPSGEANEQFF. CDR3 DNA: TGCAGTGTTAGGCCCTCCGGGGAGGCCAATGAGCAGTTCTTC.

The chain links TRBV12-3 or TRBV12-4 to TRBJ2-5; possibly TRBD1 for D (6 bases). Trimming took 1 base from V and 5 from J, leaving 11 bases between them. This CDR3 contains 14 residues. The CDR3 region is CASSLGRGWETQYF. The DNA for the CDR3 is TGTGCCAGCAGTTTAGGCAGGGGATGGGAGACCCAGTACTTC.

As concerns this clonotype: Given a much more abundant clone one base away, this may be a read error. This chain uses TRBV11-3 with TRBJ2-3; no clear D. Germline assignment: CDR1 SGHNT and CDR2 YENEEA. This CDR3 has 15 amino acids. V lost 2 bases and J 1 base, leaving 10 bases between the germline ends. This chain's CDR3 is CASSLIRKCTDTQYF. The DNA of the CDR3 is TGTGCCAGCAGCTTAATACGGAAGTGCACAGATACGCAGTATTTT. The entire variable domain, with the rest obtained from reference TRBV11-3 and TRBJ2-3, is as follows: EAGVVQSPRYKIIEKKQPVAFWCNPISGHNTLYWYLQNLGQGPELLIRYENEEAVDDSQLPKDRFSAERLKGVDSTLKIQPAELGDSAVYLCASSLIRKCTDTQYFGPGTRLTVL.

This clonotype has a single count. The rearrangement links TRBV11-3 to TRBJ2-7, with no clear D. The germline V and J ends were trimmed by 4 bases and 4 bases, with 5 bases remaining between them. The CDR3 is 11 amino acids. From germline, CDR1 is SGHNT and CDR2 YENEEA. The DNA of the CDR3 is TGTGCCAGCAGCTCCACGTACGAGCAGTACTTC. Residues: CASSSTYEQYF.

The chain couples TRBV11-3 to TRBJ1-6, with D uncertain. Trimming shortened V by 5 bases and J by 2 bases, and 10 bases separated the two germline ends. This CDR3 comprises 15 residues. Per the germline V gene, CDR1 is SGHNT and CDR2 is YENEEA. CDR3 sequence: CASSPDGAYNSPLHF. The DNA for the CDR3 is TGTGCCAGCAGCCCGGACGGAGCCTATAATTCACCCCTCCACTTT.

The gene calls are TRBV18 and TRBJ2-5; no clear D gene. V lost 3 bases and J 4 bases, leaving 9 bases between the germline ends. Looked up from germline, CDR1 is KGHSH and CDR2 is LQKENI. This CDR3 has 13 amino acids. The CDR3 nucleotides read TGTGCCAGCTCACCTTTACTGGGAGAGACCCAGTACTTC. This translates into CASSPLLGETQYF.

The J gene is TRBJ1-1, the V gene TRBV18; D gene uncertain. The CDR3 has 15 residues. Germline V lookup: CDR1 KGHSH, CDR2 LQKENI. Trimming cost V 5 bases and J 6 bases, with 19 bases left between them. CDR3 DNA: TGTGCCAGCTCAGGCACCCCCCGGCCTGAGGCTGAAGCTTTCTTT. It yields the protein CASSGTPRPEAEAFF.